The 17 T cell receptor beta chains below were found in one sample sequenced in a study of T cell changes during pregnancy in multiple sclerosis. Libraries were prepared by immunoSEQ multiplex PCR; TCRdb keeps only in-frame clonotypes and omits some of them. The sample shows roughly 57,000 clones, approximately 94% of them seen only once. Sequencing was performed on CD8+ T cells from peripheral blood mononuclear cells, taken after pregnancy. The origin of the receptors is a female donor with multiple sclerosis, enrolled in a pregnancy study.

The CDR3 DNA reads as TGTGCCAGCAGCTTTGGACTCCCCAGGGAGACCCAGTACTTC. It is translated as CASSFGLPRETQYF. The chain employs TRBV9 and TRBJ2-5; maybe TRBD2 (5 bases). The CDR3 is 14 residues long. CDR1 SGDLS and CDR2 YYNGEE come from the germline V gene. V dropped 4 bases and J dropped 5 bases, with 15 bases sitting between them.

V usage is TRBV25-1 and J usage is TRBJ2-5, with 11 positions matching TRBD2. The junction had 11 bases not matched to a gene; V was cut back by 3 bases and J by 2 bases. The CDR3 has 18 amino acids. Germline V lookup: CDR1 MGHDK, CDR2 SYGVNS. The DNA of the CDR3 is TGTGCCAGCAGTGAGGAGGTAGCGGGAGGGCCGGGGCAAGAGACCCAGTACTTC. Translated: CASSEEVAGGPGQETQYF.

In its sample, this clone was seen once. The chain combines TRBV7-9 with TRBJ2-2, with D perhaps TRBD2 (5 bases). CDR3 length: 15 residues. Germline V gene data show CDR1 as SEHNR and CDR2 as FQNEAQ (reference sequence). Trimming removed 1 base at V and 3 bases at J, with 9 bases between. The chain's CDR3 is CASSLVSSYTGELFF. The CDR3 DNA sequence: TGTGCCAGCAGCTTAGTTTCTAGCTACACCGGGGAGCTGTTTTTT.

The rearrangement uses TRBV9 and TRBJ1-2; tentative D call: TRBD1 (5 bases). Germline V gene lookup returns CDR1 SGDLS and CDR2 YYNGEE. This CDR3 is 13 amino acids long. Trimming left V 9 bases short and J 6 bases short, with 18 bases between. The CDR3 loop is CATTAWEEDGYTF. The CDR3 nucleotides are TGTGCCACGACAGCCTGGGAGGAAGATGGCTACACCTTC.

This chain links TRBV7-9 with TRBJ1-3, with 7 bases that match TRBD1. V lost 3 bases to trimming and J lost 4 bases; unmatched junction nucleotides: 9. The germline CDR1 and CDR2 sequences are SEHNR and FQNEAQ (reference sequence). This CDR3 has 16 residues. This chain's CDR3 is CASSFAKTGRGNTIYF. In DNA form, the CDR3 reads TGTGCCAGCAGCTTCGCTAAGACAGGGCGAGGAAACACCATATATTTT. Complete variable domain (other parts from reference TRBV7-9 and TRBJ1-3): DTGVSQNPRHKITKRGQNVTFRCDPISEHNRLYWYRQTLGQGPEFLTYFQNEAQLEKSRLLSDRFSAERPKGSFSTLEIQRTEQGDSAMYLCASSFAKTGRGNTIYFGEGSWLTVV.

V and J are TRBV10-2 and TRBJ2-7; tentatively, D is TRBD1 (6 bases). CDR1 is WSHSY and CDR2 is SAAADI in the germline V gene. Between the trimmed V and J ends, which lost 6 bases and 0 bases, there was a span of 9 bases. CDR3 size: 13 residues. CDR3 sequence reads: CASRQGSSYEQYF. In DNA, the CDR3 is TGCGCCAGCAGACAGGGTAGCTCCTACGAGCAGTACTTC.

The rearrangement links TRBV14 to TRBJ2-7; TRBD2 matches at 7 bases. Germline trimming cut 2 bases from V and 0 bases from J; bases unmatched to any gene: 1. The CDR3 consists of 14 residues. Per the germline V gene, CDR1 is SGHDN and CDR2 is FVKESK. The CDR3 is CASSQSGTSYEQYF. CDR3 nucleotide sequence: TGTGCCAGCAGCCAAAGCGGGACCTCCTACGAGCAGTACTTC.

This clone was detected only once. The V and J genes are TRBV7-8 and TRBJ2-7; 9 bases agree with TRBD2. V lost 1 base, J lost 1 base, and 5 bases stayed unmatched. The CDR3 covers 16 residues. Per germline, CDR1 SGHVS and CDR2 FQNEAQ. CDR3 nucleotides: TGTGCCAGCAGCTTAGAGGGGGGACTAGCATCCTACGAGCAGTACTTC. As protein: CASSLEGGLASYEQYF.

The genes are TRBV19 and TRBJ2-2; TRBD2 agrees at 9 bases. The CDR3 is made up of 14 amino acids. V shed 3 bases, J shed 6 bases, and the junction held 2 bases outside the gene matches. The germline gives CDR1 LNHDA, CDR2 SQIVND (reference sequence). The CDR3 region has the DNA TGTGCCAGTAGTATTAGCGGGAGCGCCGGGGAGCTGTTTTTT. Translation gives CASSISGSAGELFF.

The chain couples TRBV11-3 to TRBJ1-5, with D possibly matching TRBD1 (5 bases). The CDR3 runs to 11 residues. The germline CDR1 and CDR2 sequences are SGHNT and YENEEA. Trimming removed 4 bases at V and 8 bases at J, with 6 bases between. The CDR3 DNA reads TGTGCCAGCAGCTCGGGGGAGCCCCAGCATTTT. Translation gives CASSSGEPQHF.

The rearrangement joins TRBV29-1 to TRBJ2-7, with D possibly matching TRBD1 (6 bases). Between the trimmed V and J ends, which lost 6 bases and 3 bases, there was a span of 21 bases. The CDR3 extends over 15 amino acids. CDR1 is SQVTM and CDR2 is ANQGSEA in the germline V gene. In DNA, the CDR3 is TGCAGCGTCTCCGGACAGATAAACAAGGACTACGAGCAGTACTTC. This gives the protein CSVSGQINKDYEQYF.

In its sample, this clone was seen once. The CDR3 DNA reads TGCAGCGCTTGGACAGGGACAGGGTTTACTGAAGCTTTCTTT. Translated, it gives CSAWTGTGFTEAFF. J is TRBJ1-1 and V is TRBV29-1; TRBD1 aligns across 9 bases. The CDR3 totals 14 residues. Looked up from germline, CDR1 is SQVTM and CDR2 is ANQGSEA. Germline trimming cut 7 bases from V and 5 bases from J; bases unmatched to any gene: 11.

The CDR3 here is CASTSDPERGEQYF. The CDR3 DNA reads TGCGCCAGCACCTCGGATCCAGAAAGGGGCGAGCAGTACTTC. J is TRBJ2-7 and V is TRBV5-1, with a possible D match to TRBD1 (5 bases). CDR1 is SGHRS and CDR2 is YFSETQ in the germline V gene. Trimming left V 6 bases short and J 6 bases short, with 19 bases between. CDR3 length: 14 amino acids.

The V and J genes are TRBV10-3 and TRBJ1-5; D is perhaps TRBD1 (5 bases). From germline, CDR1 is ENHRY and CDR2 SYGVKD. The CDR3 is 16 residues long. V shed 4 bases and J shed 1 base, with 14 bases lying between them. This chain's CDR3 is CAISASDSLSNQPQHF. Here the CDR3 DNA reads TGTGCCATCAGTGCTTCTGACAGCTTGAGCAATCAGCCCCAGCATTTT.

The chain employs TRBV5-1 and TRBJ2-2; 7 nucleotides agree with TRBD2. The V and J ends lost 0 bases and 4 bases, in that order; junction bases with no gene match: 6. Germline CDR1 reads SGHRS; CDR2 reads YFSETQ. CDR3 length equals 16 residues. CDR3 sequence: CASSLAAGDGTGELFF. CDR3 bases: TGCGCCAGCAGCTTGGCCGCGGGGGATGGCACCGGGGAGCTGTTTTTT.

The chain joins TRBV9 to TRBJ2-3; tentatively, D is TRBD2 (5 bases). CDR1 and CDR2 from the germline V gene are SGDLS and YYNGEE. CDR3 length: 13 residues. V gave up 3 bases and J gave up 5 bases, with 10 bases separating them. The CDR3 protein is CASSASGKDTQYF. The DNA of the CDR3 is TGTGCCAGCAGCGCCTCCGGGAAAGATACGCAGTATTTT. Looking up the rest from reference TRBV9 and TRBJ2-3 gives the full variable domain: DSGVTQTPKHLITATGQRVTLRCSPRSGDLSVYWYQQSLDQGLQFLIQYYNGEERAKGNILERFSAQQFPDLHSELNLSSLELGDSALYFCASSASGKDTQYFGPGTRLTVL.

The genes are TRBV4-1 and TRBJ2-7, with 14 bases fitting TRBD2. This CDR3 is built from 17 residues. Trimming took 4 bases from V and 2 from J; bases not matched to a gene: 7. The germline CDR1 and CDR2 sequences are MGHRA and YSYEKL. The CDR3 reads CASSPSGLAGDPYEQYF. The CDR3 DNA reads as TGCGCCAGCAGCCCCTCGGGACTAGCGGGAGATCCCTACGAGCAGTACTTC.